These 17 T cell receptor beta chains were sequenced from one sample in a study of T cell responses to AZD1222 COVID-19 vaccine. Some clones are missing from TCRdb's copy, which holds only in-frame ones; the method was immunoSEQ multiplex PCR. The sample gives some 130,000 clones, 88% of which show up once; approximately 8% is in the top ten. The source was peripheral blood, collected on day 0 of AZD1222 vaccination. The receptor set was obtained from an adult in good health.

The V and J genes are TRBV27 and TRBJ1-5; 10 bases are shared with TRBD1. Germline assignment: CDR1 MNHEY and CDR2 SMNVEV (reference sequence). The V and J ends lost 6 bases and 7 bases, in that order; junction bases with no gene match: 3. This CDR3 comprises 13 residues. CDR3 sequence (DNA): TGTGCCAGCAGGGACAGGGGGAAGCAGCCCCAGCATTTT. This sequence encodes CASRDRGKQPQHF.

The CDR3 sequence: CASSLRLGGAMGTEAFF. The CDR3 DNA reads TGCGCCAGCAGCTTGAGGCTAGGGGGCGCGATGGGGACTGAAGCTTTCTTT. This chain joins TRBV5-1 and TRBJ1-1; 7 nucleotides line up with TRBD1. Germline trimming cut 1 base from V and 5 bases from J; bases unmatched to any gene: 14. From germline, CDR1 is SGHRS and CDR2 YFSETQ. The CDR3 is made up of 17 amino acids.

This clone was counted only a few times. V usage is TRBV9 and J usage is TRBJ2-6; D possibly matches TRBD1 or TRBD2 (5 bases each). The CDR3 consists of 18 residues. CDR1 is SGDLS and CDR2 is YYNGEE in the germline V gene. The V end was cut by 0 bases, the J end by 0 bases, with 13 bases between. The CDR3 sequence is CASSVGSGAISGANVLTF. The CDR3 region has the DNA TGTGCCAGCAGCGTAGGTTCCGGGGCGATCTCTGGGGCCAACGTCCTGACTTTC.

V is TRBV11-3 and J is TRBJ2-7; D may match TRBD1 or TRBD2 (5 bases each). CDR3 length equals 15 residues. V dropped 0 bases and J dropped 7 bases, with 16 bases sitting between them. CDR1 and CDR2 (germline): SGHNT, YENEEA. CDR3 in amino acids: CASSLDRDRSGEQYF. CDR3 nucleotide sequence: TGTGCCAGCAGCTTAGATCGGGACCGCTCTGGAGAGCAGTACTTC.

The DNA for the CDR3 is TGTGCCATCAGTGAGTCGGTAGGACAGTCCAAAAACATTCAGTACTTC. Encoded protein: CAISESVGQSKNIQYF. The rearrangement links TRBV10-3 to TRBJ2-4; tentatively, D is TRBD1 (6 bases). Germline V gene lookup returns CDR1 ENHRY and CDR2 SYGVKD. CDR3 length: 16 amino acids. The V gene lost 0 bases and the J gene lost 2 bases, with 11 bases spanning the gap.

The chain is built from TRBV19 and TRBJ2-3, with 7 positions matching TRBD1. Per germline, CDR1 LNHDA and CDR2 SQIVND (reference sequence). The CDR3 loop spans 16 amino acids. V trimming: 6 bases; J trimming: 5 bases; junction bases outside the gene matches: 14. The CDR3 sequence is CASRSEGTRTGDTQYF. CDR3 nucleotides: TGTGCCAGTAGATCCGAAGGGACCCGGACAGGAGATACGCAGTATTTT. Together with reference TRBV19 and TRBJ2-3, the CDR3 gives the full variable domain: DGGITQSPKYLFRKEGQNVTLSCEQNLNHDAMYWYRQDPGQGLRLIYYSQIVNDFQKGDIAEGYSVSREKKESFPLTVTSAQKNPTAFYLCASRSEGTRTGDTQYFGPGTRLTVL.

The genes are TRBV4-3 and TRBJ1-6; D perhaps matches TRBD1 (6 bases). The CDR3 covers 15 residues. Germline V gives CDR1 LGHNA, CDR2 YSLEER. The V gene lost 0 bases and the J gene lost 10 bases, with 13 bases spanning the gap. The chain's CDR3 is CASSQDWGAGSPLHF. DNA for the CDR3: TGCGCCAGCAGCCAAGATTGGGGGGCGGGCTCACCCCTCCACTTT.

The chain joins TRBV3-1 (or the pseudogene TRBV3-2) to TRBJ2-7, with a weak D call TRBD2 (7 bases). The V end was cut by 1 base, the J end by 0 bases, with 22 bases between. The CDR3 covers 19 residues. From germline, CDR1 is LGHDT and CDR2 YNNKEL (reference sequence). As DNA, the CDR3 is TGTGCCAGCAGCCAAGTAAGGTTGGCGGGGGCTAAAATCTCCTACGAGCAGTACTTC. Its translation is CASSQVRLAGAKISYEQYF.

This clone came up once. The identical CDR3 is also encoded by other nucleotide sequences in the sample. The rearrangement uses TRBV15 and TRBJ2-7, with 7 nucleotides matching TRBD2. This CDR3 contains 14 residues. Trimming removed 0 bases from V and 3 bases from J; junction bases left unmatched: 2. From germline, CDR1 is LNHNV and CDR2 YYDKDF (reference sequence). The CDR3 here is CATSREAGSYEQYF. In DNA form, the CDR3 reads TGTGCCACCAGCAGAGAAGCGGGGAGCTACGAGCAGTACTTC.

This clone appeared once. V is TRBV18 and J is TRBJ2-5, with 9 bases aligning to TRBD1. CDR3 length: 14 amino acids. The germline V gene encodes CDR1 KGHSH and CDR2 LQKENI. Trimming cost V 5 bases and J 5 bases; bases outside gene matches: 6. CDR3: CASSALQGAETQYF. The CDR3 nucleotides are TGTGCCAGCTCAGCACTACAGGGGGCCGAGACCCAGTACTTC. The full variable domain, in which reference TRBV18 and TRBJ2-5 provide the parts outside the CDR3, is NAGVMQNPRHLVRRRGQEARLRCSPMKGHSHVYWYRQLPEEGLKFMVYLQKENIIDESGMPKERFSAEFPKEGPSILRIQQVVRGDSAAYFCASSALQGAETQYFGPGTRLLVL.

The chain has TRBV10-3 and TRBJ1-2; D is perhaps TRBD1 (5 bases). The CDR3 contains 13 residues. Germline V lookup: CDR1 ENHRY, CDR2 SYGVKD. V lost 10 bases, J lost 8 bases, and 20 bases lay in between. The CDR3 is CATRTSGSGGYTF. Written as DNA, the CDR3 is TGTGCCACGAGGACAAGCGGTTCTGGAGGCTACACCTTC.

The chain links TRBV7-9 to TRBJ1-4; TRBD1 matches 9 bases. The germline gives CDR1 SEHNR, CDR2 FQNEAQ (reference sequence). With 5 bases clipped from V and 7 bases from J, the junction kept 5 bases outside the gene matches. CDR3 length equals 14 residues. The CDR3 nucleotides read TGTGCCAGCAGCCGACAGGGGGTTTCTGAAAAACTGTTTTTT. The encoded protein is CASSRQGVSEKLFF.

The rearrangement joins TRBV7-6 to TRBJ1-4; possible D gene TRBD1, 6 bases. The V gene lost 5 bases and the J gene lost 2 bases, with 18 bases spanning the gap. Looked up from germline, CDR1 is SGHVS and CDR2 is FNYEAQ. The CDR3 runs 17 residues. The CDR3: CASSPGQLGPTNEKLFF. The CDR3 nucleotides are TGTGCCAGCAGCCCCGGACAGTTGGGGCCTACTAATGAAAAACTGTTTTTT.

V gene TRBV19 combines with J gene TRBJ1-6; D is undetermined. This CDR3 has 16 residues. Trimming stripped 3 bases from V and 0 bases from J, with 9 bases between. CDR1 and CDR2 (germline): LNHDA, SQIVND (reference sequence). The CDR3 nucleotides are TGTGCCAGTAGTATCACACCGAGCTCCTATAATTCACCCCTCCACTTT. Translated: CASSITPSSYNSPLHF.

The chain employs TRBV9 and TRBJ1-1, with 7 positions matching TRBD1. Germline CDR1 is SGDLS and CDR2 is YYNGEE. V was pared by 4 bases and J by 6 bases, with 9 bases of the junction left unmatched. The CDR3 spans 14 residues. CDR3 protein: CASSPQDRVPEAFF. CDR3 coding DNA: TGTGCCAGCAGCCCTCAAGACAGGGTCCCTGAAGCTTTCTTT.

The chain combines TRBV19 with TRBJ2-6; D call uncertain. Per germline, CDR1 LNHDA and CDR2 SQIVND (reference sequence). The CDR3 consists of 14 residues. Between the trimmed V and J ends, which lost 6 bases and 2 bases, there was a span of 8 bases. Written as DNA, the CDR3 is TGTGCCAGTAGAATGAGGCCTGGGGCCAACGTCCTGACTTTC. It encodes CASRMRPGANVLTF.

In its sample, this clone was seen once. This chain uses TRBV11-2 with TRBJ1-1; 9 nucleotides agree with TRBD1. Trimming cost V 2 bases and J 6 bases; bases outside gene matches: 7. Germline V gene lookup returns CDR1 SGHAT and CDR2 FQNNGV. The CDR3 is 15 residues long. The CDR3 bases are TGTGCCAGCAGCTTACTTACTCGGACAGGGGCTGAAGCTTTCTTT. As protein: CASSLLTRTGAEAFF.